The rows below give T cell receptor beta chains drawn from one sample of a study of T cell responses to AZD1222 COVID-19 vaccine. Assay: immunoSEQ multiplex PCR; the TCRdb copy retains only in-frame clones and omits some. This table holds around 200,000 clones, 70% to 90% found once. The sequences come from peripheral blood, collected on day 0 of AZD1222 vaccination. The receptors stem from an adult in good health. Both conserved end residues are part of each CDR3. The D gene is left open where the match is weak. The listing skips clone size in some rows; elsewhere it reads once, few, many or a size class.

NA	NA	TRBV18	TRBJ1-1	CASSQPTMGGRRMNTEAFF	TGTGCCAGCTCACAACCTACCATGGGAGGGAGGAGGATGAACACTGAAGCTTTCTTT
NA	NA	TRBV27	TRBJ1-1	CASSLSHRTEAFF	TGTGCCAGCAGTTTATCTCACAGGACTGAAGCTTTCTTT
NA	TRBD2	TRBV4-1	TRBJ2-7	CASSHSQGGVYEQYF	TGCGCCAGCAGCCATTCCCAGGGAGGGGTTTACGAGCAGTACTTC
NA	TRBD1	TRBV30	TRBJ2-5	CAWSRDRSVETQYF	TGTGCCTGGAGTAGGGACAGGTCGGTGGAGACCCAGTACTTC
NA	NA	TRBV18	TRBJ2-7	CASSPQYEQYF	TGTGCCAGCTCACCACAGTACGAGCAGTACTTC
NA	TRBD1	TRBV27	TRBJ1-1	CASSRRQGNTEAFF	TGTGCCAGCAGCCGCAGACAGGGGAACACTGAAGCTTTCTTT
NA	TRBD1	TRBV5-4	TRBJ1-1	CASNFRTGGNTEAFF	TGTGCCAGCAACTTTCGGACAGGGGGAAACACTGAAGCTTTCTTT
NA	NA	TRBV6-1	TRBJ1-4	CASSDVGRYEKLFF	TGTGCCAGCAGTGACGTGGGGCGATATGAAAAACTGTTTTTT
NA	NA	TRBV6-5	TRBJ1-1	CASGLGAGSTEAFF	TGTGCCAGCGGACTCGGGGCCGGGAGCACTGAAGCTTTCTTT
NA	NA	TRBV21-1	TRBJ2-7	CASSTSPCSYEQYF	TGTGCCAGCAGTACTAGCCCCTGCTCCTACGAGCAGTACTTC
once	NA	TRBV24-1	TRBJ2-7	CAPSSSYEQYF	TGTGCCCCATCCAGCTCCTACGAGCAGTACTTC
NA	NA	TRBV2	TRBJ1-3	CASSEGRVTGNTIYF	TGTGCCAGCAGTGAGGGCAGGGTGACTGGAAACACCATATATTTT
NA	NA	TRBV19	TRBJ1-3	CASSKGPKGNTIYF	TGTGCCAGTAGTAAGGGCCCGAAGGGAAACACCATATATTTT
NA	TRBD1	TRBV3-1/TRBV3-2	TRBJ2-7	CASSLGTTGKYEQYF	TGTGCCAGCAGCCTTGGGACGACAGGGAAGTACGAGCAGTACTTC
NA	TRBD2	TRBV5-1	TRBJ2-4	CASNSGGGRNIQYF	TGCGCCAGCAATAGCGGCGGGGGAAGGAACATTCAGTACTTC
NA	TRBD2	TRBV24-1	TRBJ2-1	CATSDAAGGYNEQFF	TGTGCCACCAGTGATGCAGCGGGGGGCTACAATGAGCAGTTCTTC
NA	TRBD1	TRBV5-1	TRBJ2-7	CASSSGTVTYEQYF	TGCGCCAGCAGCTCCGGGACAGTCACCTACGAGCAGTACTTC
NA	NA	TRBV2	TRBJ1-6	CASSEVARRIEPPLHF	TGTGCCAGCAGTGAAGTGGCTAGGCGGATTGAGCCACCCCTCCACTTT
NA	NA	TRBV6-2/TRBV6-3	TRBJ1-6	CASSNPMGYNSPLHF	TGTGCCAGCAGCAACCCCATGGGATATAATTCACCCCTCCACTTT
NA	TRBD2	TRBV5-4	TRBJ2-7	CASSPGGGYEQYF	TGTGCCAGCAGCCCGGGAGGGGGGTACGAGCAGTACTTC
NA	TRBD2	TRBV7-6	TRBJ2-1	CASSSNLSGRNANEQFF	TGTGCCAGCAGCTCCAACTTGAGCGGGAGGAACGCCAATGAGCAGTTCTTC
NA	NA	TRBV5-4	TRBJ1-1	CASSPLDGGWTEAFF	TGTGCCAGCAGCCCATTGGACGGGGGTTGGACTGAAGCTTTCTTT
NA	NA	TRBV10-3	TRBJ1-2	CAISEPGAYGYTF	TGTGCCATCAGTGAACCCGGCGCCTATGGCTACACCTTC
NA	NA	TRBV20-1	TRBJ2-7	CSAALVSQYF	TGCAGTGCCGCCCTTGTTAGTCAGTACTTC
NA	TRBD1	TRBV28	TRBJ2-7	CASSLRGQGAYEQYF	TGTGCCAGCAGTTTGAGGGGACAGGGGGCGTACGAGCAGTACTTC
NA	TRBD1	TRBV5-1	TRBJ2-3	CASSPRDRDLTDTQYF	TGCGCCAGCAGCCCCCGGGACAGAGATCTCACAGATACGCAGTATTTT
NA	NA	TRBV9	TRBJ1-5	CASSFRPDNQPQHF	TGTGCCAGCAGCTTTAGGCCAGACAATCAGCCCCAGCATTTT
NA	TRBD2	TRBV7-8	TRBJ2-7	CASSLTPSGRTYEQYF	TGTGCCAGCAGCTTAACCCCTAGCGGGAGAACTTACGAGCAGTACTTC
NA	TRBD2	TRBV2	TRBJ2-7	CAKRLAGDSYEQYF	TGTGCCAAACGACTAGCGGGAGACTCCTACGAGCAGTACTTC
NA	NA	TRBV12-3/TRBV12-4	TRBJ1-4	CASSLRTNEKLFF	TGTGCCAGCAGTTTACGCACTAATGAAAAACTGTTTTTT
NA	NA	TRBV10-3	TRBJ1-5	CAISAVGTSNQPQHF	TGTGCCATCAGTGCGGTCGGAACTAGCAATCAGCCCCAGCATTTT
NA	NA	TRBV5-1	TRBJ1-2	CASSLARGGPNDGYTF	TGCGCCAGCAGCTTGGCCAGGGGAGGCCCGAATGATGGCTACACCTTC
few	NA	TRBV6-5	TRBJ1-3	CASSYSDPGPRNTIYF	TGTGCCAGCAGTTACTCGGACCCGGGACCCCGGAACACCATATATTTT
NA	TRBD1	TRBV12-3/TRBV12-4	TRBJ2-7	CASSFGDRYEQYF	TGTGCCAGCAGTTTCGGGGACAGATACGAGCAGTACTTC
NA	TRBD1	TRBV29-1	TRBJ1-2	CSVEDGRQGSNYGYTF	TGCAGCGTTGAAGATGGGCGACAGGGGAGTAACTATGGCTACACCTTC